The rows below give T cell receptor beta chains drawn from one sample of a study of identical twins. MiXCR, applied by TCRdb to the 5' RACE reads, yields one record per CDR3 protein. The sample records about 690,000 distinct CDR3 sequences, over 20% being singletons. The same sample was also used in a study of T cells expressing NK-cell markers.

The material sequenced was PBMCs. These receptors all come from a woman between 18 and 29 years old in good health. CDR3s include the opening cysteine and the closing phenylalanine or tryptophan. The order of the fields is J gene, clone size, V gene, CDR3 protein. Clone size, where shown, is once, few, many, or a class for clones that have expanded.

J gene: TRBJ1-1
clone size: -
V gene: TRBV6-1
CDR3 protein: CASSPNGDTEAFF

J gene: TRBJ2-2
clone size: few
V gene: TRBV7-2
CDR3 protein: CASSLGTVRELFF

J gene: TRBJ2-7
clone size: few
V gene: TRBV10-3
CDR3 protein: CAISESLAPTSYEQYF

J gene: TRBJ1-5
clone size: -
V gene: TRBV24-1
CDR3 protein: CATSDLKASNQPQHF

J gene: TRBJ1-4
clone size: -
V gene: TRBV6-1
CDR3 protein: CASRPPVGEKLFF

J gene: TRBJ2-1
clone size: -
V gene: TRBV20-1
CDR3 protein: CSARVGWGSEQFF

J gene: TRBJ1-5
clone size: many
V gene: TRBV11-2
CDR3 protein: CASSPGDGTFPISNQPQHF

J gene: TRBJ1-1
clone size: -
V gene: TRBV5-1
CDR3 protein: CASSRGRAEAFF

J gene: TRBJ2-7
clone size: -
V gene: TRBV14
CDR3 protein: CASSQLVRGRAYEQYF

J gene: TRBJ1-2
clone size: few
V gene: TRBV6-5
CDR3 protein: CASSTTTDGYTF

J gene: TRBJ2-2
clone size: -
V gene: TRBV20-1
CDR3 protein: CSARVWETGNTGELFF

J gene: TRBJ1-4
clone size: -
V gene: TRBV20-1
CDR3 protein: CSAGTGSNEKLFF

J gene: TRBJ2-5
clone size: few
V gene: TRBV24-1
CDR3 protein: CATSDARDGPREAQYF

J gene: TRBJ2-1
clone size: few
V gene: TRBV6-2/TRBV6-3
CDR3 protein: CASSWTRNEQFF

J gene: TRBJ1-1
clone size: many
V gene: TRBV29-1
CDR3 protein: CSVATGITEAFF

J gene: TRBJ2-1
clone size: few
V gene: TRBV29-1
CDR3 protein: CSVGGGVAQFF

J gene: TRBJ2-1
clone size: few
V gene: TRBV20-1
CDR3 protein: CSGGVGAPGDEQFF

J gene: TRBJ1-1
clone size: few
V gene: TRBV7-9
CDR3 protein: CASSLGTGLATEAFF

J gene: TRBJ1-1
clone size: -
V gene: TRBV5-1
CDR3 protein: CASSWGTNTEAFF

J gene: TRBJ2-7
clone size: -
V gene: TRBV20-1
CDR3 protein: CSAIAGQGRYEQYF

J gene: TRBJ2-2
clone size: -
V gene: TRBV20-1
CDR3 protein: CSALPPGRNTGELFF

J gene: TRBJ2-1
clone size: -
V gene: TRBV20-1
CDR3 protein: CSALPGHINEQFF

J gene: TRBJ2-1
clone size: few
V gene: TRBV12-3/TRBV12-4
CDR3 protein: CASTVRQDGNEQFF

J gene: TRBJ2-3
clone size: -
V gene: TRBV5-1
CDR3 protein: CASSLSRPPITDTQYF

J gene: TRBJ1-3
clone size: -
V gene: TRBV18
CDR3 protein: CASSKTDRLSGNTIYF

J gene: TRBJ2-2
clone size: -
V gene: TRBV3-1
CDR3 protein: CASSQVIGELFF

J gene: TRBJ1-1
clone size: few
V gene: TRBV27
CDR3 protein: CASIGFMNTEAFF

J gene: TRBJ2-7
clone size: once
V gene: TRBV5-1
CDR3 protein: CATRDTSFDEQYF

J gene: TRBJ2-1
clone size: few
V gene: TRBV20-1
CDR3 protein: CSAGSGLNNEQFF

J gene: TRBJ2-1
clone size: -
V gene: TRBV7-9
CDR3 protein: CASSSLDRTVNEQFF

J gene: TRBJ2-5
clone size: few
V gene: TRBV20-1
CDR3 protein: CSAVPGLATETQYF

J gene: TRBJ2-3
clone size: few
V gene: TRBV9
CDR3 protein: CASSVAPSLTPDTQYF

J gene: TRBJ1-1
clone size: many
V gene: TRBV9
CDR3 protein: CANDEAFF

J gene: TRBJ1-2
clone size: -
V gene: TRBV20-1
CDR3 protein: CSARDRGERGYTF

J gene: TRBJ2-1
clone size: few
V gene: TRBV9
CDR3 protein: CASSVQILAVDFAEQFF

J gene: TRBJ2-1
clone size: many
V gene: TRBV10-3
CDR3 protein: CAISPLAGGYNEQFF

J gene: TRBJ2-7
clone size: -
V gene: TRBV5-1
CDR3 protein: CASSQGGTVFSSYEQYF

J gene: TRBJ2-7
clone size: -
V gene: TRBV28
CDR3 protein: CASSFASRGNYEQYF

J gene: TRBJ1-1
clone size: -
V gene: TRBV5-1
CDR3 protein: CASSLYGPANTEAFF

J gene: TRBJ1-1
clone size: few
V gene: TRBV6-1
CDR3 protein: CASSEARPPTEAFF

J gene: TRBJ1-4
clone size: -
V gene: TRBV12-3/TRBV12-4
CDR3 protein: CASSLGTALSGKLFF

J gene: TRBJ1-1
clone size: few
V gene: TRBV12-3/TRBV12-4
CDR3 protein: CASSHRGLNTEAFF

J gene: TRBJ1-2
clone size: -
V gene: TRBV6-1
CDR3 protein: CASSVTGGDYGYTF

J gene: TRBJ2-5
clone size: -
V gene: TRBV20-1
CDR3 protein: CSAPPTRWETQYF

J gene: TRBJ2-5
clone size: -
V gene: TRBV12-3/TRBV12-4
CDR3 protein: CASSKRGQETQYF

J gene: TRBJ1-1
clone size: few
V gene: TRBV7-6
CDR3 protein: CASSHGTENTEAFF